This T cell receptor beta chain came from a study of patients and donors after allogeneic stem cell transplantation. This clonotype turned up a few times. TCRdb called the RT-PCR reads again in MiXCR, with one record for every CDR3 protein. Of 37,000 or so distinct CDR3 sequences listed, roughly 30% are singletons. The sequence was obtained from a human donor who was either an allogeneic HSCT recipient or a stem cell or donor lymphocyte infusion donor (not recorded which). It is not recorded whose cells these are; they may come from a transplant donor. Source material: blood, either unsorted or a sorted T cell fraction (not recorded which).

CDR3 DNA sequence: TGCGCCAGCAGCTTTCGCCGCACAGGGAACTACGAGCAGTACTTC. As protein: CASSFRRTGNYEQYF. This rearrangement joins TRBV5-1 to TRBJ2-7; weak D call: TRBD1 (6 bases). V was clipped by 2 bases and J by 3 bases, with 15 bases between them. CDR3 length: 15 amino acids. CDR1 and CDR2 (germline): SGHRS, YFSETQ.